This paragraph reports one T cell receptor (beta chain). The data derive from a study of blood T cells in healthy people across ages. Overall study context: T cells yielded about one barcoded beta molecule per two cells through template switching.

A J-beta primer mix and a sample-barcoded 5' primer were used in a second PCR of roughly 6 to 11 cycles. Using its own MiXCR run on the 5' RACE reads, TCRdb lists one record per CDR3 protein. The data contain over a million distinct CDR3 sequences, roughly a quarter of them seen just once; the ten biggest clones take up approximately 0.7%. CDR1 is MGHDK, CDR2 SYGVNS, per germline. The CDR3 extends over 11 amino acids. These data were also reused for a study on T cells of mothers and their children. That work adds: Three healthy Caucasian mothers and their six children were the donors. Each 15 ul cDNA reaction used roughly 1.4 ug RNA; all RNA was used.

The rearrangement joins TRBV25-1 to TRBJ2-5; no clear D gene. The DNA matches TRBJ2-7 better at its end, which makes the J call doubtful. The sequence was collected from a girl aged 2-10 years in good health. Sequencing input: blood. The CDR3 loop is CASMAHYEQYF. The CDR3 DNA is TGTGCCAGCATGGCCCACTACGAGCAGTACTTC.